This entry lists 25 T cell receptor beta chains sequenced from one sample in a study of shared clonotypes between healthy human individuals. TCRdb's table, derived via immunoSEQ multiplex PCR, lists solely in-frame clones and lacks some. The sample records about 1,900,000 clones, just under 95% being singletons. The naive CD8 population came from CD45RO-negative cells selected for CCR7, without terminally differentiated effector memory CD45RA+ cells. Sequenced sample: naive CD8+ T cells sorted from blood. The receptor source for this set is a man younger than 30 in good health.

In the case of this clone: Within the sample, other DNA sequences also encode this same CDR3. V usage is TRBV9 and J usage is TRBJ2-2, with D possibly TRBD2 on 7 matching bases. CDR3 length: 14 amino acids. V was cut by 5 bases and J by 6 bases, with 14 bases left in between. Germline V gene sequence: CDR1 SGDLS, CDR2 YYNGEE. The CDR3, as DNA: TGTGCCAGCAGTCCGTCGGGGGGCCCCGGGGAGCTGTTTTTT. Translated: CASSPSGGPGELFF.

The count of this clone is one. The rearrangement joins TRBV7-6 to TRBJ2-7; TRBD1 might be the D (6 bases). V was clipped by 4 bases and J by 3 bases, with 19 bases between them. The CDR3 contains 16 residues. Germline V gives CDR1 SGHVS, CDR2 FNYEAQ. Here the CDR3 DNA reads TGTGCCAGCAGCTCGTGGGACACCCACGGGAACTACGAGCAGTACTTC. Protein product: CASSSWDTHGNYEQYF.

The CDR3 is CASRGLAIYNEQFF. The CDR3 DNA reads TGTGCCAGCAGGGGACTAGCGATCTACAATGAGCAGTTCTTC. This chain links TRBV28 with TRBJ2-1, with 10 nucleotides matching TRBD2. V was pared by 6 bases and J by 3 bases, with 2 bases of the junction left unmatched. The CDR3 totals 14 residues. The germline CDR1 and CDR2 sequences are MDHEN and SYDVKM.

The chain recombines TRBV7-2 with TRBJ2-2; perhaps D is TRBD1 or TRBD2 (6 bases each). Germline-derived CDR1 and CDR2 are SGHTA and FQGNSA. The CDR3 is 17 amino acids. V lost 1 base and J 7 bases, leaving 19 bases between the germline ends. CDR3 sequence reads: CASSLVAPAGEDGELFF. DNA for the CDR3: TGTGCCAGCAGCTTAGTGGCCCCCGCAGGGGAGGACGGGGAGCTGTTTTTT. The full variable domain, rest sourced from reference TRBV7-2 and TRBJ2-2, is GAGVSQSPSNKVTEKGKDVELRCDPISGHTALYWYRQSLGQGLEFLIYFQGNSAPDKSGLPSDRFSAERTGGSVSTLTIQRTQQEDSAVYLCASSLVAPAGEDGELFFGEGSRLTVL.

This chain links TRBV5-1 with TRBJ1-1; 9 bases fit TRBD1. Germline values: CDR1 SGHRS, CDR2 YFSETQ. This CDR3 spans 16 amino acids. Losses at the gene ends were 0 bases for V and 4 bases for J; bases not matched to a gene: 7. For the CDR3, the DNA is TGCGCCAGCAGCTTGGCCCCAACAGGGGGCGTCACTGAAGCTTTCTTT. Translation gives CASSLAPTGGVTEAFF.

The chain carries TRBV25-1 and TRBJ2-7, with TRBD1 matching 7 bases. The CDR3 has 15 amino acids. V was pared by 5 bases and J by 1 base, with 8 bases of the junction left unmatched. Looked up from germline, CDR1 is MGHDK and CDR2 is SYGVNS. CDR3 amino acids: CASSQGGTASYEQYF. CDR3 DNA sequence: TGTGCCAGCAGTCAAGGTGGGACAGCGTCCTACGAGCAGTACTTC.

V and J are TRBV2 and TRBJ2-3, with 12 bases aligning to TRBD2. The CDR3 sequence is 16 residues long. V dropped 5 bases and J dropped 2; count of bases not matched to a gene: 5. CDR1 is SNHLY and CDR2 is FYNNEI in the germline V gene. CDR3 nucleotide sequence: TGTGCCAGCAGTTGGACTAGCGGGGAGGACACAGATACGCAGTATTTT. Translating gives CASSWTSGEDTDTQYF.

The chain has TRBV27 and TRBJ2-7; 9 bases map to TRBD1. Germline V gene data show CDR1 as MNHEY and CDR2 as SMNVEV (reference sequence). The CDR3 is 15 amino acids. The J segment lost 4 bases and the V segment lost 5 bases, leaving 9 bases of the junction unmatched. CDR3 residues: CASSVGQGYLYEQYF. CDR3 nucleotides: TGTGCCAGCAGTGTAGGACAGGGGTATCTTTACGAGCAGTACTTC.

This clone was picked up one time. In the same sample, other DNA sequences code for this CDR3. The rearrangement joins TRBV5-4 to TRBJ2-1; D may be TRBD2 (6 bases). The CDR3 loop spans 14 amino acids. Germline CDR1 reads SGHNT; CDR2 reads YYREEE (reference sequence). Trimming removed 4 bases from V and 2 bases from J, with 10 bases in between. The CDR3 DNA reads TGTGCCAGCAGCCCGGAGGGTGCCTACAATGAGCAGTTCTTC. Residues: CASSPEGAYNEQFF.

As concerns this clone: This sample also contains other DNA sequences that code for the same CDR3. This rearrangement joins TRBV5-1 to TRBJ2-7; D perhaps matches TRBD2 (7 bases). Trimming left V 0 bases short and J 0 bases short, with 13 bases between. Germline loops: CDR1 SGHRS, CDR2 YFSETQ. CDR3 length equals 16 residues. This chain's CDR3 is CASSLEGGTSSYEQYF. CDR3 DNA: TGCGCCAGCAGCTTGGAGGGGGGGACCTCCTCCTACGAGCAGTACTTC.

The J gene is TRBJ1-2, the V gene TRBV25-1; 7 nucleotides match TRBD1. Germline loops: CDR1 MGHDK, CDR2 SYGVNS. The V gene end was trimmed by 5 bases and the J gene end by 1 base; junction bases not matched to a gene: 7. The CDR3 is 15 amino acids. The CDR3 region has the DNA TGTGCCAGCAGTCAGACAGGGCCGGTTAACTATGGCTACACCTTC. Amino acid sequence: CASSQTGPVNYGYTF.

V and J are TRBV6-1 and TRBJ2-7; either TRBD1 or TRBD2 may supply D (5 bases each). This CDR3 comprises 14 residues. The V gene's germline CDR1 is MNHNS and CDR2 SASEGT. Trimming pared 5 bases from V and 2 bases from J, leaving 13 bases between. CDR3 DNA sequence: TGTGCCAGCAGTCACCGGGACGGAACCTACGAGCAGTACTTC. This sequence encodes CASSHRDGTYEQYF.

This clone appeared once. The gene calls are TRBV7-9 and TRBJ2-5; the match to TRBD2 covers 11 bases. The junction had 6 bases not matched to a gene; V was cut back by 5 bases and J by 4 bases. Per the germline V gene, CDR1 is SEHNR and CDR2 is FQNEAQ (reference sequence). CDR3 length: 15 residues. DNA for the CDR3: TGTGCCAGCAGCAATACTAGCGGGAGATCAGAGACCCAGTACTTC. Its translation is CASSNTSGRSETQYF. The whole variable domain, filled in from reference TRBV7-9 and TRBJ2-5, reads DTGVSQNPRHKITKRGQNVTFRCDPISEHNRLYWYRQTLGQGPEFLTYFQNEAQLEKSRLLSDRFSAERPKGSFSTLEIQRTEQGDSAMYLCASSNTSGRSETQYFGPGTRLLVL.

Worth noting for this clone: This sample also contains other DNA sequences that code for the same CDR3. The chain uses TRBV7-9 and TRBJ1-4; no firm D call. Per the germline V gene, CDR1 is SEHNR and CDR2 is FQNEAQ (reference sequence). The V end lost 3 bases, the J end lost 0 bases, and 5 bases lay between the germline ends. The CDR3 is made up of 14 amino acids. CDR3 in amino acids: CASSFGATNEKLFF. The CDR3, as DNA: TGTGCCAGCAGCTTCGGTGCAACTAATGAAAAACTGTTTTTT.

The chain joins TRBV19 to TRBJ2-5, with D hard to call. V lost 3 bases and J 5 bases, leaving 10 bases between the germline ends. Germline CDR1 reads LNHDA; CDR2 reads SQIVND (reference sequence). The CDR3 has 13 residues. CDR3 amino acids: CASSIVGKETQYF. CDR3 nucleotide sequence: TGTGCCAGTAGTATTGTAGGGAAGGAGACCCAGTACTTC. The full variable domain, in which reference TRBV19 and TRBJ2-5 provide the parts outside the CDR3, is DGGITQSPKYLFRKEGQNVTLSCEQNLNHDAMYWYRQDPGQGLRLIYYSQIVNDFQKGDIAEGYSVSREKKESFPLTVTSAQKNPTAFYLCASSIVGKETQYFGPGTRLLVL.

The chain carries TRBV6-5 and TRBJ2-7; 7 nucleotides agree with TRBD1. V was clipped by 7 bases and J by 4 bases; unmatched bases: 10. The CDR3 extends over 14 amino acids. The germline V gene encodes CDR1 MNHEY and CDR2 SVGAGI. CDR3 DNA: TGTGCCAGCAACCCCGGGACAGAGCATTACGAGCAGTACTTC. This codes for CASNPGTEHYEQYF.

The chain joins TRBV11-2 to TRBJ1-1; D remains unclear. This CDR3 has 14 residues. Trimming stripped 5 bases from V and 1 base from J, with 11 bases between. Germline CDR1 reads SGHAT; CDR2 reads FQNNGV. CDR3 nucleotide sequence: TGTGCCAGCAGCCTTCGGACGGAGAACACTGAAGCTTTCTTT. This encodes CASSLRTENTEAFF.

On this clone: Other DNA sequences within the sample encode an identical CDR3. The rearrangement joins TRBV7-9 to TRBJ1-1; D remains unclear. Germline CDR1 is SEHNR and CDR2 is FQNEAQ (reference sequence). CDR3 length equals 13 residues. V lost 1 base to trimming and J lost 1 base, with 4 bases between them. The CDR3 reads CASSLVQNTEAFF. The DNA of the CDR3 is TGTGCCAGCAGCTTAGTACAGAACACTGAAGCTTTCTTT.

The chain is built from TRBV6-1 and TRBJ1-2; the match to TRBD1 covers 8 bases. CDR1 is MNHNS and CDR2 is SASEGT in the germline V gene. J gave up 0 bases and V 8 bases, and 8 bases lay outside the gene matches. The length of the CDR3 is 15 residues. The CDR3 region has the DNA TGTGCCAGCCTGAAGACAGGGGTATCTAACTATGGCTACACCTTC. Protein sequence: CASLKTGVSNYGYTF.

Note on this clone: Additional DNA sequences in this sample encode the identical CDR3. The rearrangement uses TRBV9 and TRBJ1-1; weak D call: TRBD1 (6 bases). Trimming cost V 3 bases and J 5 bases, with 11 bases left between them. CDR1 is SGDLS, CDR2 YYNGEE, per germline. This CDR3 region has 13 residues. The CDR3 here is CASSEGGGTEAFF. CDR3 bases: TGTGCCAGCAGCGAGGGGGGTGGAACTGAAGCTTTCTTT.

This CDR3 is CASSPGIGDQPQHF. In DNA, the CDR3 is TGTGCCAGCAGCCCTGGGATAGGCGATCAGCCCCAGCATTTT. This sequence joins TRBV5-6 and TRBJ1-5; D gene ambiguous. Between the trimmed V and J ends, which lost 4 bases and 5 bases, there was a span of 13 bases. In germline, CDR1 is SGHDT, CDR2 YYEEEE. This CDR3 has 14 residues.

The rearrangement joins TRBV7-9 to TRBJ2-6; the D is unclear. This CDR3 contains 15 residues. Deletions cut 2 bases from V and 2 bases from J, with 7 bases between. The germline gives CDR1 SEHNR, CDR2 FQNEAQ (reference sequence). The CDR3 is CASSLPGPGANVLTF. For the CDR3, the DNA is TGTGCCAGCAGCTTACCCGGGCCTGGGGCCAACGTCCTGACTTTC.

The J gene is TRBJ2-7, the V gene TRBV5-6; 10 nucleotides align to TRBD1. The CDR3 runs 14 residues. J lost 5 bases, V lost 4 bases, and 6 bases had no gene match. Per germline, CDR1 SGHDT and CDR2 YYEEEE. The DNA for the CDR3 is TGTGCCAGCAGCCTCGGGACAGGGGTACACGAGCAGTACTTC. The encoded protein is CASSLGTGVHEQYF. The entire variable domain, with the rest obtained from reference TRBV5-6 and TRBJ2-7, is as follows: DAGVTQSPTHLIKTRGQQVTLRCSPKSGHDTVSWYQQALGQGPQFIFQYYEEEERQRGNFPDRFSGHQFPNYSSELNVNALLLGDSALYLCASSLGTGVHEQYFGPGTRLTVT.

With respect to this clone: The sample contains more than one DNA sequence encoding this CDR3. The rearrangement joins TRBV5-1 to TRBJ2-7; the match to TRBD1 covers 10 bases. The CDR3 has 14 residues. V was pared by 0 bases and J by 4 bases, with 1 base of the junction left unmatched. Germline loops: CDR1 SGHRS, CDR2 YFSETQ. The chain's CDR3 is CASSLGQGAYEQYF. CDR3 bases: TGCGCCAGCAGCTTGGGACAGGGGGCTTACGAGCAGTACTTC.

The rearrangement joins TRBV10-3 to TRBJ2-1; 12 positions match TRBD2. CDR3 length: 20 amino acids. Germline CDR1 ENHRY, CDR2 SYGVKD. V lost 6 bases to trimming and J lost 0 bases; unmatched junction nucleotides: 15. CDR3 amino acids: CAISHDTTSGGLSSYNEQFF. In nucleotides, the CDR3 is TGTGCCATCAGCCACGACACTACTAGCGGGGGGCTCAGCTCCTACAATGAGCAGTTCTTC.